This entry is about one TCR beta chain. Which antigen it targets is not known. No much larger clone exists at a distance of one base, and base qualities are not known. This sample stems from a study of molecular identifiers for immune sequencing clone quantification (dated by TCRdb to 2017 to 2018). Regarding the complete study: In a replicate experiment, RNA from about 19,000 or 110,000 naive CD8 T cells was split into five aliquots, four of which were sequenced. This methods study used CD8 T cells to benchmark TCR RNA copy counting and molecular-identifier clustering-based TCR repertoire sequencing (MIDCIRS). Study-wide findings and limitations: Identical TCR molecules sharing a barcode could cause highly expanded clone sizes to be underestimated. Clones above 20 RNA copies held over 97% of molecules in CMV-specific effector cells but under 1% in naive cells. A single cell's worth of spiked-in Jurkat TCR RNA was reported detectable even among 900,000 to 1,000,000 naive CD8 T cells. Naive libraries contained spiked-in Jurkat TCR RNA (more than nine copies' worth), which is not part of the donor repertoire. Modeling indicated about 3 TCR RNA copies recovered per cell, compared with around 10 by digital PCR, which implies a capture efficiency of approximately 30%. Without barcode sub-clustering, chimeric consensus sequences inflated TCR diversity; chimeras reached as high as 47%.

Libraries were built with PCR. Sequenced using a NextSeq 500. Bulk TCR libraries were made following a previously described method, with the TCR primers given in Table S5. The Qiagen AllPrep DNA/RNA kit was used to purify total RNA. Reads from multiple sequencing runs of the same library were pooled before analysis. In the paper's pipeline: Reads were retained only if the reads had an exact TCR constant sequence, and the retained reads were trimmed to 150 nt and grouped according to their 12-nt molecular barcodes. Reads inside each barcode group were sub-clustered using a 15% Levenshtein threshold, and a quality-weighted consensus sequence was constructed for each RNA molecule. Non-functional sequences were removed, as were lower-count sequences one edit away from another. Based on fitting two negative binomial distributions, any barcode sub-cluster with under 20% of the maximum read count was discarded. Starting from the raw public reads, TCRdb applied fastp trimming at Q25, assembled clones with MiXCR and retained in-frame beta chains. Entries that share a CDR3 protein sequence are merged under the most common genes and DNA. These V and J calls originate from TCRdb's pipeline instead of the authors' own analysis. This sample has about 98,000 distinct CDR3 sequences in its table, and about 35% of those were observed once. Roughly 10% of the sample is taken by the ten largest.

Libraries of naive CD8 T cells were built from anywhere between roughly 17,000 and 1,000,000 sorted cells, with 10%, 30% or 50% of the purified RNA used. Naive CD8 T cells were FACS-sorted as CD8+CD4-CCR7+CD45RA+ on a BD FACSAria II into RLT Plus buffer. Detection sensitivity was tested by spiking Jurkat RNA equal to ten or so TCR copies' worth into samples containing roughly 19,000-1,100,000 naive CD8 T cells. Enrichment of CD8 T cells was done with RosetteSep CD8+ T Cell Enrichment Cocktail plus Ficoll-Paque, and ACK red cell lysis came afterward. Trimming at the junction amounts to 0 bases on V and 0 bases on J, and the germline ends lie 13 bases apart. The germline V gene (reference sequence) supplies CDR1 PRHDT and CDR2 FYEKMQ. The CDR3 holds 17 amino acids from the cysteine to the phenylalanine. The CDR3 DNA has 51 bases and is translated from base 1.

The chain couples TRBV13 to TRBJ2-3; no confident D gene assignment can be made. The clonotype was recovered from a human donor in good health. Some libraries in this study had Jurkat cell RNA spiked in. The sequenced sample was naive CD8+ T cells from blood, with Jurkat cell RNA spiked in. Reading the label with the study, this specimen's cell subset or site is: FACS-sorted CD8+CD4-CCR7+CD45RA+ naive T cells. The CDR3 protein: CASSLGTPGASTDTQYF. The DNA is TGTGCCAGCAGCTTAGGTACCCCTGGAGCGAGCACAGATACGCAGTATTTT. Extended through the reference TRBV13 and TRBJ2-3 proteins, this CDR3 yields the full variable domain: AAGVIQSPRHLIKEKRETATLKCYPIPRHDTVYWYQQGPGQDPQFLISFYEKMQSDKGSIPDRFSAQQFSDYHSELNMSSLELGDSALYFCASSLGTPGASTDTQYFGPGTRLTVL.